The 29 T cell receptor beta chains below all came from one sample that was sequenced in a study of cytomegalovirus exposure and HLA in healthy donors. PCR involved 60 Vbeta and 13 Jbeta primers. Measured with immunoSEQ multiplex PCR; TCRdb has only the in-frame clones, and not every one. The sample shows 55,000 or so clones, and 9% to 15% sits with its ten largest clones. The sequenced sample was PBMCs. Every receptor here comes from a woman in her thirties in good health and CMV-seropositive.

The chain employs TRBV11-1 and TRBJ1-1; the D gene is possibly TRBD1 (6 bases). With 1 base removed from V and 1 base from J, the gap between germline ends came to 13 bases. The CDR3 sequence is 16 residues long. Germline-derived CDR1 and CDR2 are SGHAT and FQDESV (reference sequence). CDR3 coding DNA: TGTGCCAGCAGCTTAGAACAGGGTAGAAGGAACACTGAAGCTTTCTTT. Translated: CASSLEQGRRNTEAFF.

CDR3 residues: CASSLEAGLETQYF. The CDR3 DNA reads TGCGCCAGCAGCTTGGAAGCAGGGCTAGAGACCCAGTACTTC. V is TRBV5-1 and J is TRBJ2-5, with a possible D match to TRBD1 (5 bases). Trimming took 0 bases from V and 4 from J, leaving 10 bases between them. There are 14 residues in the CDR3. The germline V gene encodes CDR1 SGHRS and CDR2 YFSETQ.

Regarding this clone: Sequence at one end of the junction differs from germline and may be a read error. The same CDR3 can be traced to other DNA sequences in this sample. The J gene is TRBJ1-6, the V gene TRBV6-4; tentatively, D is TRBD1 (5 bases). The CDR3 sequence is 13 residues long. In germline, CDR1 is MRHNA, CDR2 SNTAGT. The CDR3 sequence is CASGGDGNSPLHF. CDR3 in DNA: TGTGCCAGCGGGGGGGATGGGAATTCACCCCTACACTTT.

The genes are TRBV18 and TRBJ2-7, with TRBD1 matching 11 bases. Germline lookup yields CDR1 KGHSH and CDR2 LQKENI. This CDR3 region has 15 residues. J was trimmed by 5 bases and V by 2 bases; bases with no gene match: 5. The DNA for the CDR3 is TGTGCCAGCTCACCATGGACAGGGGGCCCAAACGAGCAGTACTTC. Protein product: CASSPWTGGPNEQYF.

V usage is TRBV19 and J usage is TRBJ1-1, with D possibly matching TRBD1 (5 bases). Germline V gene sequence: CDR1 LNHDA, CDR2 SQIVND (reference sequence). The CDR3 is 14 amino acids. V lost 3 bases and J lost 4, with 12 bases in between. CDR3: CASSMGQGGTEAFF. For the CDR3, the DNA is TGTGCCAGTAGTATGGGGCAGGGTGGCACTGAAGCTTTCTTT.

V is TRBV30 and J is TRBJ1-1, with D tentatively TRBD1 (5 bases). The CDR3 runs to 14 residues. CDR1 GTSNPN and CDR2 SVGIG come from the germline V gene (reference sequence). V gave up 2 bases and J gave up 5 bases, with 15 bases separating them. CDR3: CAWSTPGHRTEAFF. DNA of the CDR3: TGTGCCTGGAGTACCCCCGGGCACAGGACTGAAGCTTTCTTT. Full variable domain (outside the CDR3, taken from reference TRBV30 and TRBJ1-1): SQTIHQWPATLVQPVGSPLSLECTVEGTSNPNLYWYRQAAGRGLQLLFYSVGIGQISSEVPQNLSASRPQDRQFILSSKKLLLSDSGFYLCAWSTPGHRTEAFFGQGTRLTVV.

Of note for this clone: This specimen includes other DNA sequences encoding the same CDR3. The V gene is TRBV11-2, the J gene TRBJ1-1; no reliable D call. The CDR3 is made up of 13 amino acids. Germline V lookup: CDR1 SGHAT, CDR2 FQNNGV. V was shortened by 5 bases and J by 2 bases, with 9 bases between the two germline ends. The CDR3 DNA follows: TGTGCCAGCAGCGAGGGCAGAAACACTGAAGCTTTCTTT. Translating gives CASSEGRNTEAFF.

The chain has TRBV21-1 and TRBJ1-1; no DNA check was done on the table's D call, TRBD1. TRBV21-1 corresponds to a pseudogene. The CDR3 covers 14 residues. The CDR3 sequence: CASSHRAVNTEAFF. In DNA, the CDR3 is TGTGCCAGCAGCCACAGGGCGGTGAACACTGAAGCTTTCTTT.

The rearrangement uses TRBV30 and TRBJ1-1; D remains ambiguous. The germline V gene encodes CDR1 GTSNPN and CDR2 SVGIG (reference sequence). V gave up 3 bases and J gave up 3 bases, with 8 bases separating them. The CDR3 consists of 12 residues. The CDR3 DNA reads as TGTGCCTGGAGGGCCCCCCACACTGAAGCTTTCTTT. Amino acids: CAWRAPHTEAFF.

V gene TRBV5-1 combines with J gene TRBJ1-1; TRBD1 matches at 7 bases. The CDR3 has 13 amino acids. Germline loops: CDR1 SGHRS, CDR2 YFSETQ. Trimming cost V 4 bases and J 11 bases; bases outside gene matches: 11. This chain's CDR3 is CASSIRGDSIAFF. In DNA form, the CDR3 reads TGCGCCAGCAGCATCAGGGGGGACTCTATTGCTTTCTTT.

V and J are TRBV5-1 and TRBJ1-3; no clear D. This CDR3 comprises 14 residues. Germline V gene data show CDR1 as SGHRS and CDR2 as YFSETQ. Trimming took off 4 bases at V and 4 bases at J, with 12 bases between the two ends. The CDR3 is CASSKSGSGNTIYF. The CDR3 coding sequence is TGCGCCAGCAGCAAATCAGGCTCGGGAAACACCATATATTTT.

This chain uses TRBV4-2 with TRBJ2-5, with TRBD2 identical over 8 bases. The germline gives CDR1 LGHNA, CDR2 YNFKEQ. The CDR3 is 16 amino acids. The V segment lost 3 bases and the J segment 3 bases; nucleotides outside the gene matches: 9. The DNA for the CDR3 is TGTGCCAGCAGCCACACAGCACTAGCGGCAGAAGAGACCCAGTACTTC. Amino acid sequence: CASSHTALAAEETQYF.

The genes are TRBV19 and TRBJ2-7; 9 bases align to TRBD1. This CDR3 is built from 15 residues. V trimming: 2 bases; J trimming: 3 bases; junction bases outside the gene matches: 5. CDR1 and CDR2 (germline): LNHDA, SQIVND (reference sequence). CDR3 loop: CASSISRQGVYEQYF. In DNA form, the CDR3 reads TGTGCCAGTAGTATATCCAGACAGGGGGTCTACGAGCAGTACTTC.

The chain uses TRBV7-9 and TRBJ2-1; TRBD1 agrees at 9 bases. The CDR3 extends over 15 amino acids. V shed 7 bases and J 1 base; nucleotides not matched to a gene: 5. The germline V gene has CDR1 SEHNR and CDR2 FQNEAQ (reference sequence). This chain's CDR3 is CASIPGTGSYNEQFF. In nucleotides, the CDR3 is TGTGCCAGCATCCCCGGGACAGGGTCCTACAATGAGCAGTTCTTC.

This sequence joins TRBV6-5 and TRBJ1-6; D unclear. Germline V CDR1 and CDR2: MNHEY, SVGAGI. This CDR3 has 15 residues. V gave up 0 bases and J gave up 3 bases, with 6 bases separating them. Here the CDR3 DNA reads TGTGCCAGCAGTTACTCGGTCGGCTATAATTCACCCCTCCACTTT. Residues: CASSYSVGYNSPLHF.

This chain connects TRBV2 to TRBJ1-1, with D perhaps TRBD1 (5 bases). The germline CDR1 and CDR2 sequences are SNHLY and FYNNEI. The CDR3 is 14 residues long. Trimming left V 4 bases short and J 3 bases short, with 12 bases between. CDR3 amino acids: CASSGEGRYTEAFF. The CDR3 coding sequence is TGTGCCAGCAGTGGAGAGGGGAGGTACACTGAAGCTTTCTTT.

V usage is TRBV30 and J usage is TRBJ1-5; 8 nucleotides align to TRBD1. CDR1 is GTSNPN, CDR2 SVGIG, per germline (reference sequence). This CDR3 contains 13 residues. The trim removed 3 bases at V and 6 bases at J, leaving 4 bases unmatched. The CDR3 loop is CAWSRGRFQPQHF. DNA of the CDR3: TGTGCCTGGAGCAGGGGGCGGTTTCAGCCCCAGCATTTT. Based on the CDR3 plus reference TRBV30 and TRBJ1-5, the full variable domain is SQTIHQWPATLVQPVGSPLSLECTVEGTSNPNLYWYRQAAGRGLQLLFYSVGIGQISSEVPQNLSASRPQDRQFILSSKKLLLSDSGFYLCAWSRGRFQPQHFGDGTRLSIL.

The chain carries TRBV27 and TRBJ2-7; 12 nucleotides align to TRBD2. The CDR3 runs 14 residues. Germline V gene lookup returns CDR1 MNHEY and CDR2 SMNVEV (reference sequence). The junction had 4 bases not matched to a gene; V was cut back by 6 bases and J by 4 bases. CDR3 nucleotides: TGTGCCAGCAGCCTAGCGGGGGGGCTATACGAGCAGTACTTC. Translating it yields CASSLAGGLYEQYF.

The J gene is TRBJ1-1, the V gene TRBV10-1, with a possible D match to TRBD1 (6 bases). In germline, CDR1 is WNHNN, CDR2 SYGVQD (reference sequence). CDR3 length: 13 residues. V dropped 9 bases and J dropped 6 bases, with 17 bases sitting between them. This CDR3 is CARRDDRCPEAFF. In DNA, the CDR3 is TGCGCCAGGAGAGACGACAGGTGTCCTGAAGCTTTCTTT.

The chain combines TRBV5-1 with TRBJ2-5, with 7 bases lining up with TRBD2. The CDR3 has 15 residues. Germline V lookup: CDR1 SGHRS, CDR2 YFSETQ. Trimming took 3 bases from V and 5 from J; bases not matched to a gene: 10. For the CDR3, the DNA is TGCGCCAGCAGCTCCTGGGGGGGTCCAATCGAGACCCAGTACTTC. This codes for CASSSWGGPIETQYF.

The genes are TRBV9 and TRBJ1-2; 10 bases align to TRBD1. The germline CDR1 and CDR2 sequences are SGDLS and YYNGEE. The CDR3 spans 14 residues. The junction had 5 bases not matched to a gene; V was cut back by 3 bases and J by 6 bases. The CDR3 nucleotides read TGTGCCAGCAGCGCATACGGACAGGGGGATGGCTACACCTTC. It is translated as CASSAYGQGDGYTF.

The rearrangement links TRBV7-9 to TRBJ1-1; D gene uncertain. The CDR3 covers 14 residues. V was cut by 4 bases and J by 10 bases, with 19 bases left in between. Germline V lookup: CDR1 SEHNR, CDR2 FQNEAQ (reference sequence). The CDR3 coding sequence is TGTGCCAGCAGCTCACCTAGAAGACCCCTGGTAGCTTTCTTT. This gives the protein CASSSPRRPLVAFF.

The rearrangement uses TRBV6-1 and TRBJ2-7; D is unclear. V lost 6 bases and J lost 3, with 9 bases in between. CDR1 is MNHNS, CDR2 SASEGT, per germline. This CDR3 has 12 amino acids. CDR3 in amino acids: CASRVQNYEQYF. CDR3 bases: TGTGCCAGCAGGGTACAAAACTACGAGCAGTACTTC.

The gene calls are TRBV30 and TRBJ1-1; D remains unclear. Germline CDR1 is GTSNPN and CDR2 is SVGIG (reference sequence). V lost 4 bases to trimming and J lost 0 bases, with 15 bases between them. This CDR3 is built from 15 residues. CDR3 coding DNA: TGTGCCTGGACTTATAGTAGAAGTTTGAACACTGAAGCTTTCTTT. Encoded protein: CAWTYSRSLNTEAFF.

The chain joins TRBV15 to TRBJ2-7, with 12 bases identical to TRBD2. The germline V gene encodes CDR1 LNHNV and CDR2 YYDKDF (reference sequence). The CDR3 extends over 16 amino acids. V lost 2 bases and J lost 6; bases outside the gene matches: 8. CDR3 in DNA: TGTGCCACCAGCAGAAGCTCTAGCGGGGGGGATGTCGAGCAGTACTTC. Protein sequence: CATSRSSSGGDVEQYF.

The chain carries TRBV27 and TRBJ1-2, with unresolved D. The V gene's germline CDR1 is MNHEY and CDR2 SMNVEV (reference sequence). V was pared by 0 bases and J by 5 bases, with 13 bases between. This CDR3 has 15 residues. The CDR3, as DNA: TGTGCCAGCAGTTTATCTCCGGGATTGAAGTATGGCTACACCTTC. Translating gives CASSLSPGLKYGYTF.

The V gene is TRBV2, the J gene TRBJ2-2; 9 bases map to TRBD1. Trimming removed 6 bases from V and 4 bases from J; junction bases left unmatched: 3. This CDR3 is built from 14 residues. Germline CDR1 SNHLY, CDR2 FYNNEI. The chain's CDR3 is CASRDRGGTGELFF. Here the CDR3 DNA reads TGTGCCAGCAGAGACAGGGGGGGCACCGGGGAGCTGTTTTTT.

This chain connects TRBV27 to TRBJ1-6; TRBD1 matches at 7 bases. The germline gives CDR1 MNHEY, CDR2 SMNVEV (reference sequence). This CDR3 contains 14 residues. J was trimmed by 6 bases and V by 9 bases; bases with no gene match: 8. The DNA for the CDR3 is TGTGCCAGTTCCGGAGGGACAGTTAATTCACCCCTCCACTTT. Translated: CASSGGTVNSPLHF.

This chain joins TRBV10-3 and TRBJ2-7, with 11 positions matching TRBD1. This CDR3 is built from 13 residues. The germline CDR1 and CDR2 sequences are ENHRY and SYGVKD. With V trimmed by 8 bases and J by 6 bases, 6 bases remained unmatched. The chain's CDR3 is CAIFWTGGGEQYF. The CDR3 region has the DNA TGTGCCATCTTTTGGACAGGGGGCGGCGAGCAGTACTTC.